Listed below are T cell receptor beta chains from one sample, sequenced in a study of low-dose radiotherapy and immunotherapy resistance in tumors. MiXCR, applied by TCRdb to the reads, yields one record per CDR3 protein. This sample has under 95,000 distinct CDR3 sequences, with less than 20% found just once. The source was PBMCs, collected after low-dose radiotherapy plus immunotherapy. These receptors all come from a male donor with prostate cancer. CDR3s include the opening cysteine and the closing phenylalanine or tryptophan. The order of the fields is CDR3 protein, CDR3 DNA, D gene, clone size, J gene, V gene. A D gene is named only where the DNA matches it firmly. Clone size is shown for a subset of rows, as once, few, many or a class of expanded clone.

CASSPSSGAGANVLTF	TGTGCCAGCTCACCATCGAGCGGGGCTGGGGCCAACGTCCTGACTTTC	TRBD2	many	TRBJ2-6	TRBV18
CASSPRGLASETQYF	TGTGCCAGCTCACCCAGGGGACTAGCGTCGGAGACCCAGTACTTC	TRBD2	many	TRBJ2-5	TRBV18
CASSLGVSSGTDTQYF	TGTGCCAGCAGCTTAGGGGTTTCGAGCGGCACAGATACGCAGTATTTT	-	many	TRBJ2-3	TRBV7-6
CASSIGRIYGYTF	TGTGCCAGCAGCATCGGACGGATCTATGGCTACACCTTC	-	many	TRBJ1-2	TRBV28
CASSGPIDTQYF	TGTGCCAGCTCAGGCCCTATTGATACGCAGTATTTT	-	many	TRBJ2-3	TRBV28
CSARDPSGRGEQFF	TGCAGTGCTAGAGATCCTAGCGGGAGGGGTGAGCAGTTCTTC	TRBD2	many	TRBJ2-1	TRBV20-1
CASSLDSGRGNEQFF	TGTGCCAGCAGCTTAGATAGCGGGAGGGGCAATGAGCAGTTCTTC	TRBD2	many	TRBJ2-1	TRBV11-2
CASSEFYQGASTDTQYF	TGTGCCAGCAGTGAATTTTACCAGGGGGCTAGCACAGATACGCAGTATTTT	TRBD1	many	TRBJ2-3	TRBV6-2/TRBV6-3
CATFFGPIINEQFF	TGTGCCACCTTTTTCGGACCTATCATCAATGAGCAGTTCTTC	-	many	TRBJ2-1	TRBV14
CAWGTGYSGNTIYF	TGTGCCTGGGGGACAGGGTACTCTGGAAACACCATATATTTT	TRBD1	-	TRBJ1-3	TRBV30
CASSETVSAVSETQYF	TGTGCCAGCAGTGAAACGGTGAGCGCCGTATCGGAGACCCAGTACTTC	-	many	TRBJ2-5	TRBV6-1
CASSTRDGTYEQYF	TGTGCCAGCAGTACGCGGGACGGAACCTACGAGCAGTACTTC	-	many	TRBJ2-7	TRBV28
CAISAERGMGEQYF	TGTGCCATCAGCGCTGAGAGGGGAATGGGCGAGCAGTACTTC	-	many	TRBJ2-7	TRBV4-2
CASSGQTAFTGELFF	TGTGCCAGCAGTGGGCAGACAGCCTTCACCGGGGAGCTGTTTTTT	-	many	TRBJ2-2	TRBV28
CASSSGARTGLTDTQYF	TGTGCCAGCAGTTCGGGCGCGAGGACAGGGCTGACAGATACGCAGTATTTT	TRBD1	few	TRBJ2-3	TRBV28
CASSLERYGNTIYF	TGTGCCAGCAGCTTAGAGCGGTACGGAAACACCATATATTTT	-	many	TRBJ1-3	TRBV11-2
CASSQEARAYPNEQFF	TGCGCCAGCAGCCAAGAGGCCCGGGCCTACCCCAATGAGCAGTTCTTC	-	many	TRBJ2-1	TRBV4-3
CASSLSPSPLHF	TGTGCCAGCAGTTTAAGTCCTTCACCCCTCCACTTT	-	many	TRBJ1-6	TRBV12-3/TRBV12-4
CASSSVGLVQYF	TGTGCCAGCAGCTCAGTTGGACTAGTCCAGTACTTC	TRBD2	-	TRBJ2-4	TRBV5-6
CSVEGQGALDTQYF	TGCAGCGTCGAGGGACAGGGGGCGTTAGATACGCAGTATTTT	TRBD1	-	TRBJ2-3	TRBV29-1
CASSLGAGYGYTF	TGCGCCAGCAGCTTGGGGGCAGGCTATGGCTACACCTTC	-	many	TRBJ1-2	TRBV5-1
CSAPRAGMAGELFF	TGCAGTGCTCCGAGGGCGGGAATGGCCGGGGAGCTGTTTTTT	-	many	TRBJ2-2	TRBV20-1
CASSAGPNLNEQFF	TGCGCCAGCAGCGCGGGCCCTAACCTCAATGAGCAGTTCTTC	-	many	TRBJ2-1	TRBV5-1
CASKSGGMLDTQYF	TGCGCCAGTAAATCAGGGGGAATGTTAGATACGCAGTATTTT	TRBD1	many	TRBJ2-3	TRBV5-1
CASSLSGRGNGAQYF	TGTGCCAGCAGTTTGAGTGGGAGAGGCAATGGGGCGCAGTATTTT	-	many	TRBJ2-3	TRBV28
CASSQRTESNYYGYTF	TGTGCCAGCAGCCAAAGGACAGAATCGAATTACTATGGCTACACCTTC	-	many	TRBJ1-2	TRBV5-4
CALPGQVGEKLFF	TGTGCGCTGCCCGGACAAGTCGGCGAAAAACTGTTTTTT	-	many	TRBJ1-4	TRBV21-1
CASNPATDGANVLTF	TGTGCCAGCAACCCTGCAACGGATGGGGCCAACGTCCTGACTTTC	-	-	TRBJ2-6	TRBV28
CASSYSFRNTEAFF	TGTGCCAGCAGTTACTCCTTCAGGAACACTGAAGCTTTCTTT	-	many	TRBJ1-1	TRBV6-2/TRBV6-3
CASSQDAMEGVSSYNEQFF	TGCGCCAGCAGCCAAGACGCAATGGAGGGGGTGAGCTCCTACAATGAGCAGTTCTTC	-	many	TRBJ2-1	TRBV4-1
CASTPDGGLGEQYF	TGTGCCTCAACCCCGGACGGGGGGCTTGGCGAGCAGTACTTC	-	few	TRBJ2-7	TRBV10-3
CASKTLAGSSYNSPLHF	TGCGCCAGCAAAACTCTGGCGGGAAGCTCCTATAATTCACCCCTCCACTTT	-	-	TRBJ1-6	TRBV5-1
CASRPDGNYEQYF	TGTGCCAGCAGACCCGACGGGAACTACGAGCAGTACTTC	-	many	TRBJ2-7	TRBV6-1
CASSLWITGELFF	TGTGCCAGCAGCCTATGGATTACCGGGGAGCTGTTTTTT	-	many	TRBJ2-2	TRBV14
CSATRGVDNEQFF	TGCAGTGCTACCCGGGGGGTGGACAATGAGCAGTTCTTC	TRBD2	many	TRBJ2-1	TRBV20-1
CSASPGQVNEKLFF	TGCAGTGCTAGTCCTGGACAGGTTAATGAAAAACTGTTTTTT	TRBD1	many	TRBJ1-4	TRBV20-1
CASSRRFGTGDKNIQYF	TGCGCCAGCAGCCGACGTTTTGGGACAGGGGACAAAAACATTCAGTACTTC	TRBD1	many	TRBJ2-4	TRBV4-3
CASSLGLASPYNEQFF	TGTGCCAGCAGCCTGGGACTAGCATCCCCTTACAATGAGCAGTTCTTC	TRBD2	many	TRBJ2-1	TRBV7-9
CASSPTNGINYGYTF	TGTGCCAGCAGCCCGACTAATGGGATCAACTATGGCTACACCTTC	-	many	TRBJ1-2	TRBV11-2
CASSLGDRVDYEQYF	TGCGCCAGCAGCTTGGGGGACAGGGTGGACTACGAGCAGTACTTC	TRBD1	many	TRBJ2-7	TRBV5-1
CSASGTGLDEQYF	TGCAGTGCTTCCGGGACAGGGTTGGACGAGCAGTACTTC	TRBD1	many	TRBJ2-7	TRBV20-1
CATSDRGTKVIAWTDTQYF	TGTGCCACCAGTGACCGAGGGACAAAAGTCATCGCCTGGACAGATACGCAGTATTTT	-	many	TRBJ2-3	TRBV24-1
CASNLQGTYEQYF	TGTGCCAGTAATCTTCAAGGGACCTACGAGCAGTACTTC	-	many	TRBJ2-7	TRBV12-3/TRBV12-4
CASTKRGTASYNEQFF	TGTGCCAGCACAAAAAGGGGGACGGCCTCCTACAATGAGCAGTTCTTC	-	many	TRBJ2-1	TRBV6-5
CASSYWDGNQPQHF	TGTGCCAGCAGTTACTGGGACGGCAATCAGCCCCAGCATTTT	-	many	TRBJ1-5	TRBV6-2/TRBV6-3
CASSLETSGRDNEQFF	TGTGCCAGCAGCTTAGAGACTAGCGGGAGGGACAATGAGCAGTTCTTC	TRBD2	many	TRBJ2-1	TRBV7-2
CSVGREVRDTQYF	TGCAGCGTTGGGCGGGAGGTGAGAGATACGCAGTATTTT	TRBD2	many	TRBJ2-3	TRBV29-1
CASSYSIDSYGYTF	TGTGCCAGCAGTTACTCGATCGACAGCTATGGCTACACCTTC	-	many	TRBJ1-2	TRBV6-2/TRBV6-3
CASSLATAGGGGPKNIQYF	TGTGCCAGCAGCTTAGCTACTGCTGGGGGGGGAGGACCCAAAAACATTCAGTACTTC	TRBD2	many	TRBJ2-4	TRBV7-2
CASSMLGLQYF	TGTGCCAGTAGTATGTTGGGTCTGCAGTATTTT	-	many	TRBJ2-3	TRBV19
CASSLGQGYAEQYF	TGTGCCAGCAGTTTAGGCCAGGGGTACGCGGAGCAGTACTTC	-	many	TRBJ2-7	TRBV12-3/TRBV12-4
CASSRGGQVETETQYF	TGTGCCAGCAGTCGAGGTGGACAGGTAGAGACGGAGACCCAGTACTTC	TRBD1	many	TRBJ2-5	TRBV6-2/TRBV6-3
CASSQDGAASSYNEQFF	TGTGCCAGCAGCCAAGATGGCGCGGCCTCTTCCTACAATGAGCAGTTCTTC	-	many	TRBJ2-1	TRBV4-2
CASSLSSSGRSRVQFF	TGTGCCAGCAGTTTATCCTCTAGCGGGAGATCACGGGTGCAGTTCTTC	TRBD2	many	TRBJ2-1	TRBV28
CATSDSGLAGVINEQFF	TGTGCCACCAGTGATTCAGGGCTAGCGGGAGTGATTAATGAGCAGTTCTTC	TRBD2	many	TRBJ2-1	TRBV24-1
CASTGPAAGGYEQYF	TGTGCCAGCACTGGACCGGCCGCAGGCGGGTACGAGCAGTACTTC	-	medium-sized	TRBJ2-7	TRBV28